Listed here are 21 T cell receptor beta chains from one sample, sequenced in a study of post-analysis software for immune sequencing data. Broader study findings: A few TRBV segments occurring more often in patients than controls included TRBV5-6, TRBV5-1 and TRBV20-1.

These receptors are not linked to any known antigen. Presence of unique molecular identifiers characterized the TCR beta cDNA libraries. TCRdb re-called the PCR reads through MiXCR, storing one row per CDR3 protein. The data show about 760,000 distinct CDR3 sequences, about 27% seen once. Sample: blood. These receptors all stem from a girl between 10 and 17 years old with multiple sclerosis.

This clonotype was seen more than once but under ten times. The CDR3 spells CASSYDTLETQYF. CDR3 nucleotides: TGTGCCAGCAGTTACGACACCCTTGAGACCCAGTACTTC. The rearrangement uses TRBV6-5 and TRBJ2-5; D remains unclear. CDR3 length: 13 residues. The germline V gene has CDR1 MNHEY and CDR2 SVGAGI. V dropped 2 bases and J dropped 5 bases, with 9 bases sitting between them.

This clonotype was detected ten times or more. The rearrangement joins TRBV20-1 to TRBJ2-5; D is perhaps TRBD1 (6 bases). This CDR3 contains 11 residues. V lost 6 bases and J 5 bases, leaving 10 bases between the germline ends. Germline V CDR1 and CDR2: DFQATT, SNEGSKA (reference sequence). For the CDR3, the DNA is TGCAGTGCCCATACAGGGGAGACCCAGTACTTC. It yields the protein CSAHTGETQYF.

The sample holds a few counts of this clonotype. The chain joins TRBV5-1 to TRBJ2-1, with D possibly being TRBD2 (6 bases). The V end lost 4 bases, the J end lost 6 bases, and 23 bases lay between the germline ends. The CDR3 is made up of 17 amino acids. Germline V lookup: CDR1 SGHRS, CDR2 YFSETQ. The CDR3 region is CASSPTPAGTGGNEQFF. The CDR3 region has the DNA TGCGCCAGCAGCCCAACCCCTGCGGGGACTGGGGGCAATGAGCAGTTCTTC.

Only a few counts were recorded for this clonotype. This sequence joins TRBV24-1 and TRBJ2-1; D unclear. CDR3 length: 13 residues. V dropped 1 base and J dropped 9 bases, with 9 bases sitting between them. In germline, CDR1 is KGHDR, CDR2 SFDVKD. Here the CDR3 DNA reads TGTGCCACCAGTGATTTCCAAGGCATTGAGCAGTTCTTC. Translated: CATSDFQGIEQFF.

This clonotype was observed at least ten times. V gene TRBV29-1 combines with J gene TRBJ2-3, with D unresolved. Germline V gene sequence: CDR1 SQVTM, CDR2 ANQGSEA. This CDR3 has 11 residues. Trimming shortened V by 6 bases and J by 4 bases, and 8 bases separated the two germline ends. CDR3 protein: CSVVGPDTQYF. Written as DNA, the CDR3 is TGCAGCGTGGTAGGGCCAGATACGCAGTATTTT.

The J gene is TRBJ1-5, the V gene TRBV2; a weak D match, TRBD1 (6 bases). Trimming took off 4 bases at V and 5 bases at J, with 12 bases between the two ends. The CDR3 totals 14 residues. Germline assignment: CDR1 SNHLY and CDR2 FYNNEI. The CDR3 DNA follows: TGTGCCAGCAGTGGGTCCAGGGGTTATCAGCCCCAGCATTTT. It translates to CASSGSRGYQPQHF.

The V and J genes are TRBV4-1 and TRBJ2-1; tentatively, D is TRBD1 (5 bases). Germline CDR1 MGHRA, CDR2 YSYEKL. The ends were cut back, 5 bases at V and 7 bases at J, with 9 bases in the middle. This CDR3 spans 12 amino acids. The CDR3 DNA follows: TGCGCCAGCAGCTTTCCAGGGAATGAGCAGTTCTTC. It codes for CASSFPGNEQFF.

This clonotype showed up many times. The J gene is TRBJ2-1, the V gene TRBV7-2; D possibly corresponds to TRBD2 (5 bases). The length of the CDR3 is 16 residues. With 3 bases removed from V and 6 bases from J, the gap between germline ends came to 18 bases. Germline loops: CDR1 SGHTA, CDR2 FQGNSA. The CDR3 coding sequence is TGTGCCAGCAGCTTCCGTTTCGGGTTGGCGGGCAATGAGCAGTTCTTC. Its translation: CASSFRFGLAGNEQFF.

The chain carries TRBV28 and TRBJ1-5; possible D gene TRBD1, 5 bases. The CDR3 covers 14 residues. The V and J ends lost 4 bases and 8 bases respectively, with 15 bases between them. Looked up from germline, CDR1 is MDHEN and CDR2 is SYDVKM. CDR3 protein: CASSWGLGMEPQHF. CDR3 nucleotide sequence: TGTGCCAGCAGTTGGGGACTGGGGATGGAGCCCCAGCATTTT.

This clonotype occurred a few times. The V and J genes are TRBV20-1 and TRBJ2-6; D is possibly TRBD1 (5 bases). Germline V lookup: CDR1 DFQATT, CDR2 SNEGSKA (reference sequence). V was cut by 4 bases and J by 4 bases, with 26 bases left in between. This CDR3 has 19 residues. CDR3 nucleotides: TGCAGTGCTAACAGGCAAAGAATAACCAAACCCGAGGGGGCCAACGTCCTGACTTTC. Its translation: CSANRQRITKPEGANVLTF.

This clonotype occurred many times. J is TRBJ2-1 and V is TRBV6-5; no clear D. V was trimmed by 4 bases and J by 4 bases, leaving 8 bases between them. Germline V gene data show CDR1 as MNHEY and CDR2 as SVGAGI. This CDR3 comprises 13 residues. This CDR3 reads CASSSRPYNEQFF. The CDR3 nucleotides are TGTGCCAGCAGTTCCCGACCGTACAATGAGCAGTTCTTC.

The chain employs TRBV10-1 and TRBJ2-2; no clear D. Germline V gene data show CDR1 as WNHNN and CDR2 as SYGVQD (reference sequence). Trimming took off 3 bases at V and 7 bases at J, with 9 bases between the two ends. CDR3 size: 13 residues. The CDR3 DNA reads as TGCGCCAGCAGTGACCGGTTGATCGGGGAGCTGTTTTTT. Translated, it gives CASSDRLIGELFF.

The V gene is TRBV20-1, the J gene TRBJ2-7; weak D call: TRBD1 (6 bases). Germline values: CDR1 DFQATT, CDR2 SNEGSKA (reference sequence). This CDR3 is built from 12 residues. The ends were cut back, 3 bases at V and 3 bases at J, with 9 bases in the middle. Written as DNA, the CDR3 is TGCAGTGCTAGCGGCAGGGGCTACGAGCAGTACTTC. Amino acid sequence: CSASGRGYEQYF.

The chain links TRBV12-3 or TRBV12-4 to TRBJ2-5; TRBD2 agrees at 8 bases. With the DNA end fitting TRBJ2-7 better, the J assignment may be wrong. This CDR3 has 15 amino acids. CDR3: CASSFSGGRRYEQYF. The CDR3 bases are TGTGCCAGCAGTTTCTCGGGGGGGCGACGGTACGAGCAGTACTTC.

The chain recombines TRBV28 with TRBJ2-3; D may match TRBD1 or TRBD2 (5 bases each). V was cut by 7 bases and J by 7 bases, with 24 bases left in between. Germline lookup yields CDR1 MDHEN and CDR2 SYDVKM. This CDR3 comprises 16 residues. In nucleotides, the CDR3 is TGTGCCAGCAATGGGTTCAGGAGGCAGGGAAGGTATACGCAGTATTTT. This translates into CASNGFRRQGRYTQYF.

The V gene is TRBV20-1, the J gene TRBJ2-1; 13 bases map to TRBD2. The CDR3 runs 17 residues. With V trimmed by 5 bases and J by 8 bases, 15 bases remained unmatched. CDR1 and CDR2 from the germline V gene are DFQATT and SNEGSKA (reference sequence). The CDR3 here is CSAPHRRLAGGKDEQFF. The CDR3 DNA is TGCAGTGCTCCCCACCGCAGACTAGCGGGGGGCAAGGATGAGCAGTTCTTC.

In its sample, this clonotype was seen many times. The CDR3 coding sequence is TGCAGCGCTGTTACTCGCGCAGATACGCAGTATTTT. Amino acids: CSAVTRADTQYF. V and J are TRBV29-1 and TRBJ2-3; the D is unclear. This CDR3 region has 12 residues. CDR1 is SQVTM, CDR2 ANQGSEA, per germline. The V end lost 7 bases, the J end lost 4 bases, and 12 bases lay between the germline ends.

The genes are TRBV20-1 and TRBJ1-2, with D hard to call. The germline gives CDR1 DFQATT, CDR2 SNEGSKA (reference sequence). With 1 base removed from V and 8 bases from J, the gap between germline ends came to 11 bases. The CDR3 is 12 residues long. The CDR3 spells CSARAPGRGYTF. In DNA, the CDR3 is TGCAGTGCTAGAGCCCCCGGGAGGGGCTACACCTTC.

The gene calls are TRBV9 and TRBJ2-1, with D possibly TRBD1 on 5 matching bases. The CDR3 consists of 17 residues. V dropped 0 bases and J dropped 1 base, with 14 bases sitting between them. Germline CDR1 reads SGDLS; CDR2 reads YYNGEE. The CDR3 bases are TGTGCCAGCAGCGTAGCTGGTACAGGTTATTCCTACAATGAGCAGTTCTTC. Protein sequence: CASSVAGTGYSYNEQFF. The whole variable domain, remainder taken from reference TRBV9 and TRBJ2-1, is DSGVTQTPKHLITATGQRVTLRCSPRSGDLSVYWYQQSLDQGLQFLIQYYNGEERAKGNILERFSAQQFPDLHSELNLSSLELGDSALYFCASSVAGTGYSYNEQFFGPGTRLTVL.

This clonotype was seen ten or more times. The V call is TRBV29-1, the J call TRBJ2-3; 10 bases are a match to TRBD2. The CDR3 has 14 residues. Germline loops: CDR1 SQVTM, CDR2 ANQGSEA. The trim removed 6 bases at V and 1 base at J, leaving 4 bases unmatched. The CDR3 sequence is CSVSLAGGTDTQYF. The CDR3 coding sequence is TGCAGCGTCAGCCTAGCGGGAGGCACAGATACGCAGTATTTT.

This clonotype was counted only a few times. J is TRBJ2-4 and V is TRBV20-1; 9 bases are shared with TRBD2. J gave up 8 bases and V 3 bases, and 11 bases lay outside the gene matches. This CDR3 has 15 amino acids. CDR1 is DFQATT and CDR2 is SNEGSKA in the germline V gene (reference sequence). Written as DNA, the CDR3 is TGCAGTGCTAGGGATAGCGGGAGTTGGGGGGACATTCAGTACTTC. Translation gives CSARDSGSWGDIQYF.